This note documents a single T cell receptor (beta chain) sequence. No antigen is known for it. As for time point: blood from clinic visit 5 months post-surgery; TSC patient then seizure free. Surgery cases with the highest brain T cell transcript signatures were chosen for sequencing. Before surgery, patients took at least one anti-epileptic drug. These data are taken from a study of brain T cells in children with intractable seizures. Notes on the study in general: Clones missing pre-surgery may reflect undersampling of that blood sample. Patients' HCMV serostatus was unknown; virus specificity rests on CDR3 similarity alone.

Repertoires were generated with immunoSEQ multiplex PCR, while TCRdb's copy carries only in-frame clones and drops some. The sample includes 300,000 to 400,000 clones, over 85% seen only once; the top ten take approximately 5%. Germline trimming cut 6 bases from V and 3 bases from J; bases unmatched to any gene: 6. CDR1 and CDR2 from the germline V gene are MNHEY and SVGAGI. The CDR3 has 15 residues. The TCR sequence derives from a boy under two years old with tuberous sclerosis and intractable seizures. The chain is built from TRBV6-5 and TRBJ1-3, with 9 bases lining up with TRBD1. Sequenced here: peripheral blood, sampled 4 to 5 months after surgery. CDR3 in amino acids: CASSRTGGNGNTIYF. The CDR3 DNA reads TGTGCCAGCAGCCGTACAGGGGGCAATGGAAACACCATATATTTT.